A selection of T cell receptor beta chains follows, all from one sample in a study of T cells after yellow fever vaccination. TCRdb re-called the 5' RACE reads through MiXCR, storing one row per CDR3 protein. The table has 500,000 to 650,000 distinct CDR3 sequences, around an eighth seen once. Source: PBMCs, taken on the day of the yellow fever booster vaccination. These receptors all stem from a man younger than 45 who received the YFV17D yellow fever vaccine. CDR3s include the opening cysteine and the closing phenylalanine or tryptophan. Fields, in order: D gene, clone size, V gene, J gene, CDR3 DNA, CDR3 protein. The D gene is left open where the match is weak. Clone size is given for some rows only: seen once, a few or many times, or a class if the clone is expanded.

-	many	TRBV5-1	TRBJ2-1	TGCGCCAGCAGCTCAGGGCCGACCAATGAGCAGTTCTTC	CASSSGPTNEQFF
-	-	TRBV28	TRBJ2-2	TGTGCCAGCGAGGTATACACCGGGGAGCTGTTTTTT	CASEVYTGELFF
TRBD1	few	TRBV9	TRBJ1-2	TGTGCCAGCAGCGTAGAAGGGACAGCCACCTATGGCTACACCTTC	CASSVEGTATYGYTF
-	-	TRBV10-3	TRBJ2-7	TGTGCCATCAGTGAGTCGTGGAACAGGTACGAGCAGTACTTC	CAISESWNRYEQYF
-	few	TRBV24-1	TRBJ2-1	TGTGCCACCAGTCTGGGAAACAATGAGCAGTTCTTC	CATSLGNNEQFF
TRBD2	few	TRBV5-1	TRBJ2-3	TGCGCCAGCAGCTTTGTGGGAGGGCCAGGGAGCACAGATACGCAGTATTTT	CASSFVGGPGSTDTQYF
-	few	TRBV11-2	TRBJ2-1	TGTGCCAGCAGCTTAGGGTCCGGGTTACTCGAGCAGTTCTTC	CASSLGSGLLEQFF
-	-	TRBV20-1	TRBJ2-2	TGCAGTGCTAGAGATCCCCAGGGGGGGACCGGGGAGCTGTTTTTT	CSARDPQGGTGELFF
-	-	TRBV7-2	TRBJ2-3	TGTGCCAGCAGCTTAGTTCCCCTAGTGGTCGATACGCAGTATTTT	CASSLVPLVVDTQYF
-	few	TRBV12-3/TRBV12-4	TRBJ1-5	TGTGCCAGCAGTTACACGAGTGGAGCGGGTCAGCCCCAGCATTTT	CASSYTSGAGQPQHF
-	few	TRBV6-5	TRBJ2-7	TGTGCCAGCAGTTACTCGGGGAAATTAGGACTGCTATACTCCTACGAGCAGTACTTC	CASSYSGKLGLLYSYEQYF
-	-	TRBV7-2	TRBJ2-7	TGTGCCAGCAGCCCCCAGGGCGGTAGCTCCTACGAGCAGTACTTC	CASSPQGGSSYEQYF
TRBD2	few	TRBV20-1	TRBJ2-5	TGCAGTGCTAGACTAGCGGGAGGGCGAGAGACCCAGTACTTC	CSARLAGGRETQYF
TRBD2	many	TRBV11-2	TRBJ2-2	TGTGCCAGCAGCTCTAGAGTACTAGCGGGCGCGCACACCGGGGAGCTGTTTTTT	CASSSRVLAGAHTGELFF
TRBD2	-	TRBV10-3	TRBJ2-7	TGTGCCATCAGTGAGTCGGGGGGGACCTTCACGTTAGATTACTTC	CAISESGGTFTLDYF
TRBD1	few	TRBV27	TRBJ2-2	TGTGCCACCTTAAAGACAGGGCCCACCGGGGAGCTGTTTTTT	CATLKTGPTGELFF
-	-	TRBV27	TRBJ1-1	TGTGCCAGCAGTCTTATGCCCAGCGGGGCAGCTTTCTTT	CASSLMPSGAAFF
TRBD1	-	TRBV11-3	TRBJ2-1	TGTGCCAGCAGCCCATCACCTCCGGACAGGGAAGGTGAGCAGTTCTTC	CASSPSPPDREGEQFF
-	-	TRBV12-3/TRBV12-4	TRBJ2-2	TGTGCCAGCAGTTTTGGCAGGGGCACCGGGGAGCTGTTTTTT	CASSFGRGTGELFF
TRBD2	few	TRBV5-4	TRBJ2-7	TGTGCCAGCTCCCGGGAGGGCCGCTACGAGCAGTACTTC	CASSREGRYEQYF
TRBD2	-	TRBV20-1	TRBJ2-1	TGCAGTGCTAGAGCTAAACTAGCGGGAAATGAGCAGTTCTTC	CSARAKLAGNEQFF
-	-	TRBV6-6	TRBJ1-5	TGTGCCAGCAGGAAGGGAAGGGGACAGCCCCAGCATTTT	CASRKGRGQPQHF
TRBD2	few	TRBV10-3	TRBJ2-3	TGTGCCACGGGACTAGCGGGAGCAGATACGCAGTATTTT	CATGLAGADTQYF
TRBD2	few	TRBV30	TRBJ2-1	TGTGCCTGGAGTCCGGGACTAGCGTATGGTTACAATGAGCAGTTCTTC	CAWSPGLAYGYNEQFF
-	-	TRBV11-2	TRBJ2-1	TGTGCCAGCAGCTTAGGGGGACCAATTCAACTCTTC	CASSLGGPIQLF
TRBD2	few	TRBV27	TRBJ2-7	TGTGCCAGCAGTCGTCTAGCGGGGAGCCTTTATTACGAGCAGTACTTC	CASSRLAGSLYYEQYF